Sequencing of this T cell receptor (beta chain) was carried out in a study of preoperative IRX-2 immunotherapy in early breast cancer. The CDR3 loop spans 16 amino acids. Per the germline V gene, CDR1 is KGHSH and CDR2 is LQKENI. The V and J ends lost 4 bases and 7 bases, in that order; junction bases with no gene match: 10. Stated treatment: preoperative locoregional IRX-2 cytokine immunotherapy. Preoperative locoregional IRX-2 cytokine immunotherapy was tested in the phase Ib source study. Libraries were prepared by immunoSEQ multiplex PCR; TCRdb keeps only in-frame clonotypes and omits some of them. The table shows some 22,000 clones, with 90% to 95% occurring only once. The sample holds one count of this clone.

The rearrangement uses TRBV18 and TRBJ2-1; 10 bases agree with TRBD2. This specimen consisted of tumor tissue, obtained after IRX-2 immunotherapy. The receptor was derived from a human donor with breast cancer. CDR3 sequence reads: CASSQVTSGNLNEQFF. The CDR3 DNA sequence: TGTGCCAGCTCACAAGTAACTAGCGGGAACTTAAATGAGCAGTTCTTC.